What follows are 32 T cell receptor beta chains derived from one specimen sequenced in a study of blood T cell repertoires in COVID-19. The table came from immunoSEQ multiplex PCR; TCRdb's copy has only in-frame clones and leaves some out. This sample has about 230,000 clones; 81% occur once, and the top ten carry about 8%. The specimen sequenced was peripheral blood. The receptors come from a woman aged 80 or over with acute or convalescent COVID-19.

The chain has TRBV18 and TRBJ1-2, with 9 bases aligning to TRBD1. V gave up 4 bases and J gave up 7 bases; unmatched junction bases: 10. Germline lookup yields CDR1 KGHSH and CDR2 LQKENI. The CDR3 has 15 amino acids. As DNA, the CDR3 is TGTGCCAGCTCACAGTATTCGGGACAGGGAAGTGGCTACACCTTC. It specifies CASSQYSGQGSGYTF.

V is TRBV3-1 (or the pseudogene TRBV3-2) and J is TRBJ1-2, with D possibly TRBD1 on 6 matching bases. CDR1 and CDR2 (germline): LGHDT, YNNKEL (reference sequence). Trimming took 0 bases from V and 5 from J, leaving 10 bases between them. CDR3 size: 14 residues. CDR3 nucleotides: TGTGCCAGCAGCCAAGAGTGGACAGTTTATGGCTACACCTTC. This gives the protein CASSQEWTVYGYTF.

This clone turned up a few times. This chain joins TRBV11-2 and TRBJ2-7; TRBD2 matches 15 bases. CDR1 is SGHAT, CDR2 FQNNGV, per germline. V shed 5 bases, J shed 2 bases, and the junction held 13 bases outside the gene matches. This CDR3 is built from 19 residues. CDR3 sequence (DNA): TGTGCCAGCAGCATTAGGGGGCCCGGACTAGCGGGAGGGACCTACGAGCAGTACTTC. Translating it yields CASSIRGPGLAGGTYEQYF.

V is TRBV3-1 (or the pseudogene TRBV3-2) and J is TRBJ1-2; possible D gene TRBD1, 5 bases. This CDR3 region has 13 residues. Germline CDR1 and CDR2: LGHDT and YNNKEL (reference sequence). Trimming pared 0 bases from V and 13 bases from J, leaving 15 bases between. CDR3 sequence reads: CASSQEVRQGVTF. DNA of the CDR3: TGTGCCAGCAGCCAAGAGGTGCGCCAGGGCGTCACCTTC.

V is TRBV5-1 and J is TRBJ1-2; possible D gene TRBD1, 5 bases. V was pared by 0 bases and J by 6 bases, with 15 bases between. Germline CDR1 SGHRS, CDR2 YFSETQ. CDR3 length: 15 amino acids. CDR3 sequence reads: CASSLVLAGRNGYTF. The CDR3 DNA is TGCGCCAGCAGCTTGGTCTTGGCAGGGAGGAATGGCTACACCTTC.

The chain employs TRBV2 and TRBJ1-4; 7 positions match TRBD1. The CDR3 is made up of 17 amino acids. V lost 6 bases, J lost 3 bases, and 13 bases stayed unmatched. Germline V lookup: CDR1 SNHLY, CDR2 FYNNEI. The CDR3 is CASRSGLGGTANEKLFF. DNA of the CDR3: TGTGCCAGCAGATCGGGACTGGGCGGGACAGCTAATGAAAAACTGTTTTTT.

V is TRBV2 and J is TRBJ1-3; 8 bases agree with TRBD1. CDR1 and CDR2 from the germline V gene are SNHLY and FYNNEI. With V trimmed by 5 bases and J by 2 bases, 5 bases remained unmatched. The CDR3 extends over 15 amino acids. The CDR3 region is CASSTRQGPGNTIYF. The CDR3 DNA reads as TGTGCCAGCAGTACCAGACAGGGGCCTGGAAACACCATATATTTT.

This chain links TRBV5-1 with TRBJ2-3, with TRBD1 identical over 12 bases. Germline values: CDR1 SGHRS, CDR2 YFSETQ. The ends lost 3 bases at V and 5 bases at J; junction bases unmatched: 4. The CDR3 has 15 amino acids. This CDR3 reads CASSSWDRGQDTQYF. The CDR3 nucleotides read TGCGCCAGCAGCTCCTGGGACAGGGGGCAAGATACGCAGTATTTT.

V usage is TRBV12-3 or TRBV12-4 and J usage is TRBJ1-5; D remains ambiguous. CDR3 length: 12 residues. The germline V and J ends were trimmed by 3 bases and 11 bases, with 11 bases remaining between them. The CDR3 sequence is CASSFPGKAQHF. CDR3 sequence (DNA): TGTGCCAGCAGTTTTCCGGGTAAGGCCCAGCATTTT.

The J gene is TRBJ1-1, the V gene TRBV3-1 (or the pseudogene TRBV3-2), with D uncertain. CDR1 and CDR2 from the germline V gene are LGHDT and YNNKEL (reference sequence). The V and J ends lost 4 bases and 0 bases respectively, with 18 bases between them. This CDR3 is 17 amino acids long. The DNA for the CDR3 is TGTGCCAGCAGCCCAATGGGATTCGGCGGGCTGAACACTGAAGCTTTCTTT. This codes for CASSPMGFGGLNTEAFF.

The CDR3 here is CASSLEGNRGNFYGYTF. The DNA for the CDR3 is TGCGCCAGCAGCTTGGAGGGAAACAGGGGGAACTTCTATGGCTACACCTTC. V and J are TRBV5-1 and TRBJ1-2; TRBD1 matches at 8 bases. The CDR3 totals 17 residues. Germline values: CDR1 SGHRS, CDR2 YFSETQ. The V and J ends lost 0 bases and 4 bases, in that order; junction bases with no gene match: 11.

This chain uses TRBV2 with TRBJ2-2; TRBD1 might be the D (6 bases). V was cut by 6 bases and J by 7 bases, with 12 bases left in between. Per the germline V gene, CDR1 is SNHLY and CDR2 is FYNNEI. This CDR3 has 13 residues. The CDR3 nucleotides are TGTGCCAGCAGCCCCAGGGGCAGCGGGGAGCTGTTTTTT. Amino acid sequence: CASSPRGSGELFF.

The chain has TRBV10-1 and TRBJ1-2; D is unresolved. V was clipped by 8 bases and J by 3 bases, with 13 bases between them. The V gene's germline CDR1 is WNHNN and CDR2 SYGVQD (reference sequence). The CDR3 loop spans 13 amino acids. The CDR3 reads CASRVPGDYGYTF. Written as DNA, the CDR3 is TGCGCCAGCCGGGTCCCGGGAGACTATGGCTACACCTTC.

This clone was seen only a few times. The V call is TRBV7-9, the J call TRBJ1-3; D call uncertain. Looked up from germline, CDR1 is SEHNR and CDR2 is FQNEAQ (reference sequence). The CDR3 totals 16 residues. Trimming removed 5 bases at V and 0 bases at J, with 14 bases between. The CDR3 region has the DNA TGTGCCAGCAGCAAACCTCACGGTCACTCTGGAAACACCATATATTTT. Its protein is CASSKPHGHSGNTIYF.

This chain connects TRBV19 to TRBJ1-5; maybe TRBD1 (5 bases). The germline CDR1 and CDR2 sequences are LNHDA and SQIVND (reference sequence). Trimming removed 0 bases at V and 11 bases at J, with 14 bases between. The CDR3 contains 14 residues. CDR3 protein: CASSIEGLSLAQHF. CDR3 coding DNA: TGTGCCAGTAGTATAGAGGGACTGTCTTTGGCCCAGCATTTT.

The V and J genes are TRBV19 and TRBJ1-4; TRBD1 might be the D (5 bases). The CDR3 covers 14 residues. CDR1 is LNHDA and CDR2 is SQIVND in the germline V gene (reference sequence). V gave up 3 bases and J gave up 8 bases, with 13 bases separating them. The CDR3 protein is CASSILPPGEKLFF. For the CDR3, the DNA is TGTGCCAGTAGTATTTTGCCCCCAGGGGAAAAACTGTTTTTT. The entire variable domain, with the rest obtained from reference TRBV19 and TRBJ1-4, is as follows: DGGITQSPKYLFRKEGQNVTLSCEQNLNHDAMYWYRQDPGQGLRLIYYSQIVNDFQKGDIAEGYSVSREKKESFPLTVTSAQKNPTAFYLCASSILPPGEKLFFGSGTQLSVL.

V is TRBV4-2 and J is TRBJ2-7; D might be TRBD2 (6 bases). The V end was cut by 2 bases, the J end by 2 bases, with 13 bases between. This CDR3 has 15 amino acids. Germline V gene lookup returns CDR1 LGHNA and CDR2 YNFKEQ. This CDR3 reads CASSQTALATYEQYF. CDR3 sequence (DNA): TGTGCCAGCAGCCAAACCGCACTAGCTACCTACGAGCAGTACTTC.

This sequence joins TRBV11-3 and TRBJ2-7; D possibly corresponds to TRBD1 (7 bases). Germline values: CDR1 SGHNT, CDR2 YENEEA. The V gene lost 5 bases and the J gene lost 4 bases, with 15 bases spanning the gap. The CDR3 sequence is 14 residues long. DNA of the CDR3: TGTGCCAGCAGCCGAGGGGGCGCGGGGTACGAGCAGTACTTC. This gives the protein CASSRGGAGYEQYF.

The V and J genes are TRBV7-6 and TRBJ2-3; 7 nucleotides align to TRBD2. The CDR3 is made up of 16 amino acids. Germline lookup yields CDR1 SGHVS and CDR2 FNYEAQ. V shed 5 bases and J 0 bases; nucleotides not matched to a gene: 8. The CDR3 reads CASSRAGRSSTDTQYF. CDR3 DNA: TGTGCCAGCAGCCGAGCGGGGCGATCTAGCACAGATACGCAGTATTTT.

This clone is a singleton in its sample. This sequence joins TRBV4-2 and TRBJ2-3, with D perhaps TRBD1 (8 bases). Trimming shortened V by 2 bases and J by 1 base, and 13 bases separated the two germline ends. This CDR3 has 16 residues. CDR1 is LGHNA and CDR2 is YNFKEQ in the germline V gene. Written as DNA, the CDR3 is TGTGCCAGCAGCCAAAGACAGGGGAGGGGCACAGATACGCAGTATTTT. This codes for CASSQRQGRGTDTQYF.

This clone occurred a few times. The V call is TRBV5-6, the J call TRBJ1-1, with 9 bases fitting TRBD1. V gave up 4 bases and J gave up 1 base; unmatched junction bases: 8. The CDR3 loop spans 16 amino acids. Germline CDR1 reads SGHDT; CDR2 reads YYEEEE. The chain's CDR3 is CASSLRTGAPNTEAFF. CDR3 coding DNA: TGTGCCAGCAGCCTAAGGACAGGGGCTCCGAACACTGAAGCTTTCTTT.

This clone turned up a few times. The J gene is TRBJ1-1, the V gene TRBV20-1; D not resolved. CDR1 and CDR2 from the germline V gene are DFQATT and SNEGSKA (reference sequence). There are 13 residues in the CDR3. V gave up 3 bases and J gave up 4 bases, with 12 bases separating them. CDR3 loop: CSASKEGGTEAFF. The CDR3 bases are TGCAGTGCTAGTAAGGAGGGCGGCACTGAAGCTTTCTTT.

The CDR3 loop is CSGGTGSIYNEQFF. Here the CDR3 DNA reads TGCAGCGGGGGCACGGGGAGTATCTACAATGAGCAGTTCTTC. The chain has TRBV29-1 and TRBJ2-1, with D perhaps TRBD1 or TRBD2 (5 bases each). The germline V gene has CDR1 SQVTM and CDR2 ANQGSEA. The CDR3 consists of 14 residues. The ends were cut back, 7 bases at V and 3 bases at J, with 16 bases in the middle.

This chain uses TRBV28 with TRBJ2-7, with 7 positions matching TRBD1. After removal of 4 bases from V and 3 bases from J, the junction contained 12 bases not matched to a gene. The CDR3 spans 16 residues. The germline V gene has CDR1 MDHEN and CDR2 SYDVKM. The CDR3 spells CASSSTGAPLRYEQYF. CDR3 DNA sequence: TGTGCCAGCAGTTCCACAGGGGCCCCTTTGCGCTACGAGCAGTACTTC.

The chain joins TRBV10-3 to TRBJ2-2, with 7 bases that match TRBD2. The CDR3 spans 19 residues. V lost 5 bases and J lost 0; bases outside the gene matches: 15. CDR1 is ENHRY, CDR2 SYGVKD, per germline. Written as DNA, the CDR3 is TGTGCCATCAGTCCTACCTTCGGGGCGGGAGATACGAACACCGGGGAGCTGTTTTTT. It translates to CAISPTFGAGDTNTGELFF.

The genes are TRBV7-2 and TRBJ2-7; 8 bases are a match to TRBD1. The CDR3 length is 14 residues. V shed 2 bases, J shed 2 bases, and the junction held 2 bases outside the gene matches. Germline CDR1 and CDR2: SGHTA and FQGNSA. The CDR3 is CASSLQGATYEQYF. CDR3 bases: TGTGCCAGCAGCTTACAGGGGGCAACCTACGAGCAGTACTTC.

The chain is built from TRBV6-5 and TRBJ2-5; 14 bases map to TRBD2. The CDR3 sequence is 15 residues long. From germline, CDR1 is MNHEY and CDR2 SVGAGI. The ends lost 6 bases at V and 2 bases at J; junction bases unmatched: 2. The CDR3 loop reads CASSGTSGGQETQYF. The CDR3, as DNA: TGTGCCAGCAGCGGGACTAGCGGGGGTCAAGAGACCCAGTACTTC.

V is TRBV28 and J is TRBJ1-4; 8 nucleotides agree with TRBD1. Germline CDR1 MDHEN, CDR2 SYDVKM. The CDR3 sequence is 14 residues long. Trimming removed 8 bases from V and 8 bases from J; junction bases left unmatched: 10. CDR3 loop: CASRLTGGEEKLFF. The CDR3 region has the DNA TGTGCCAGCCGACTCACAGGGGGTGAGGAAAAACTGTTTTTT.

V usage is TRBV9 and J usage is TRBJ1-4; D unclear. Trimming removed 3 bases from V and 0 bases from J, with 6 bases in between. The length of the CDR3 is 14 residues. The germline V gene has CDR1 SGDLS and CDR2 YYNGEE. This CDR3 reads CASSAGTTNEKLFF. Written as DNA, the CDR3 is TGTGCCAGCAGCGCGGGGACAACTAATGAAAAACTGTTTTTT.

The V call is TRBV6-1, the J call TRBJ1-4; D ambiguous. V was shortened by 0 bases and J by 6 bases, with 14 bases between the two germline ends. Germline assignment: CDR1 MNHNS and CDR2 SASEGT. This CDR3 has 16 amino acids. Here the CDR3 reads CASSEARGFGDEKLFF. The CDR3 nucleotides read TGTGCCAGCAGTGAAGCTCGAGGGTTTGGGGATGAAAAACTGTTTTTT.

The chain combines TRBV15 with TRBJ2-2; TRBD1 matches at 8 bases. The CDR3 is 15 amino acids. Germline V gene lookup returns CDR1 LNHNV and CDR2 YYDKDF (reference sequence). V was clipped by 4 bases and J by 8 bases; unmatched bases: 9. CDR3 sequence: CATSNRQGAFGELFF. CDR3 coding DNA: TGTGCCACCAGCAACAGGCAGGGGGCTTTTGGGGAGCTGTTTTTT.

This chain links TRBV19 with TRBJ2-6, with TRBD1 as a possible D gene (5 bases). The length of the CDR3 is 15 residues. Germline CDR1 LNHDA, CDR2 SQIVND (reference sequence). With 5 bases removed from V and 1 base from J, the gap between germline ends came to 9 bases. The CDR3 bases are TGTGCCAGTAGTCCGCCAGGGTCTGGGGCCAACGTCCTGACTTTC. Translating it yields CASSPPGSGANVLTF.